This passage covers 22 T cell receptor beta chains from one sample sequenced in a study of CD8 T cells in cerebrospinal fluid in Alzheimer's disease. Using the 10x single-cell sequencing reads, TCRdb records one entry per CDR3 protein without DNA. The sample's table shows more than 1,300 distinct CDR3 sequences. The sequencing sample was made of cerebrospinal fluid. The source of these receptors is a human donor with mild cognitive impairment.

Its frequency marks this clonotype as large. The rearrangement links TRBV24-1 to TRBJ2-1. CDR1 is KGHDR and CDR2 is SFDVKD in the germline V gene. The CDR3 sequence is 13 residues long. CDR3: CATSGGSYNEQFF.

This clonotype is called medium-sized based on its frequency. The chain couples TRBV2 to TRBJ2-3. The CDR3 sequence is 13 residues long. CDR1 is SNHLY and CDR2 is FYNNEI in the germline V gene. CDR3 loop: CASIYYGTDTQYF.

Judged by frequency, this clonotype is medium-sized (0.01 to 0.1%). V gene TRBV4-1 combines with J gene TRBJ2-7. Germline lookup yields CDR1 MGHRA and CDR2 YSYEKL. The CDR3 spans 14 residues. The CDR3 loop reads CASSQRWPSYEQYF.

This clonotype is classed as large by frequency. The chain combines TRBV2 with TRBJ1-1. Germline V gene sequence: CDR1 SNHLY, CDR2 FYNNEI. The CDR3 is 14 amino acids. CDR3: CASKTEDDGTEAFF.

This clonotype is called medium-sized based on its frequency. The rearrangement uses TRBV2 and TRBJ1-5. Germline CDR1 and CDR2: SNHLY and FYNNEI. The CDR3 is 13 residues long. Here the CDR3 reads CASSAQQFRPQHF.

By frequency, this clonotype is medium-sized. The chain carries TRBV11-1 and TRBJ2-7. The V gene's germline CDR1 is SGHAT and CDR2 FQDESV (reference sequence). This CDR3 contains 13 residues. The CDR3 reads CASSFGTTYEQYF.

This clonotype registers large by frequency. This chain uses TRBV6-2 or TRBV6-3 with TRBJ2-5; the D gene TCRdb calls, TRBD1, cannot be checked with no DNA. The CDR3 covers 17 residues. Germline V gives CDR1 MNHEY, CDR2 SVGEGT. This CDR3 reads CASSYPPGTGGLVTQYF.

This clonotype registers medium-sized by frequency. This chain connects TRBV29-1 to TRBJ2-4; TCRdb's D gene call, TRBD1, goes unchecked for lack of DNA. CDR3 size: 15 residues. The germline V gene has CDR1 SQVTM and CDR2 ANQGSEA. The CDR3 spells CSVVQVLGAKNIQYF. Combining the CDR3 with reference TRBV29-1 and TRBJ2-4 gives the whole variable domain SAVISQKPSRDICQRGTSLTIQCQVDSQVTMMFWYRQQPGQSLTLIATANQGSEATYESGFVIDKFPISRPNLTFSTLTVSNMSPEDSSIYLCSVVQVLGAKNIQYFGAGTRLSVL.

This clonotype shows up as large by frequency. The rearrangement joins TRBV12-3 or TRBV12-4 to TRBJ1-2; there is no DNA to check the TCRdb D call of TRBD1. This CDR3 spans 12 amino acids. This chain's CDR3 is CASSWGAGGYTF.

Considering frequency, this clonotype is medium-sized. This chain connects TRBV2 to TRBJ2-7; absent DNA, TCRdb's TRBD1 call cannot be checked. The CDR3 loop spans 14 amino acids. Germline lookup yields CDR1 SNHLY and CDR2 FYNNEI. The CDR3 loop reads CAGKGGQDSYEQYF.

The chain is built from TRBV4-1 and TRBJ2-7. CDR1 and CDR2 from the germline V gene are MGHRA and YSYEKL. The CDR3 sequence is 14 residues long. This CDR3 reads CASSQDSQPYEQYF.

Its frequency marks this clonotype as medium-sized (0.01 to 0.1%). This chain uses TRBV29-1 with TRBJ2-7; TCRdb proposes TRBD1, but this gene call is untestable without DNA. The CDR3 runs 14 residues. Germline CDR1 and CDR2: SQVTM and ANQGSEA. The CDR3 reads CSVGGGQGAREQYF.

J is TRBJ2-5 and V is TRBV5-4; TCRdb outputs TRBD2, but without DNA this stays unchecked. This CDR3 is built from 14 residues. Germline lookup yields CDR1 SGHNT and CDR2 YYREEE (reference sequence). CDR3: CASRGASGGETQYF.

According to its frequency, this clonotype is medium-sized (0.01 to 0.1%). The chain has TRBV12-3 or TRBV12-4 and TRBJ2-3; as DNA is missing, the TRBD1 call by TCRdb cannot be tested. The CDR3 length is 12 residues. The CDR3: CASRRTLDTQYF.

This clonotype is deemed medium-sized (0.01 to 0.1%) by its frequency. The chain recombines TRBV12-3 or TRBV12-4 with TRBJ2-7; the D call of TRBD2 rests on TCRdb alone, since no DNA is present to check it. The CDR3 spans 17 residues. The chain's CDR3 is CASSLNGPGRASYEQYF.

This clonotype is classed as medium-sized by frequency. The chain carries TRBV20-1 and TRBJ1-2; there is no DNA to check the TCRdb D call of TRBD1. This CDR3 is 12 amino acids long. The V gene's germline CDR1 is DFQATT and CDR2 SNEGSKA (reference sequence). CDR3 region: CSALRGVGGYTF.

The chain combines TRBV19 with TRBJ2-1; TCRdb designates TRBD2, a call that cannot be tested without DNA. CDR1 is LNHDA, CDR2 SQIVND, per germline (reference sequence). The CDR3 covers 15 residues. This CDR3 reads CASSMTSGSYNEQFF.

V usage is TRBV5-1 and J usage is TRBJ2-5; TCRdb selects TRBD1, and the lack of DNA leaves this call unchecked. The CDR3 is 14 amino acids. Germline CDR1 SGHRS, CDR2 YFSETQ. CDR3 protein: CASSLQGALETQYF.

This clonotype is identified as medium-sized (0.01 to 0.1%) from frequency. The chain combines TRBV3-1 with TRBJ2-5; with no DNA, the TCRdb D assignment of TRBD2 cannot be verified. Per germline, CDR1 LGHDT and CDR2 YNNKEL (reference sequence). This CDR3 is built from 18 residues. CDR3: CASSQDGREQVVEETQYF.

According to its frequency, this clonotype is medium-sized (0.01 to 0.1%). The rearrangement uses TRBV19 and TRBJ2-3; the D gene TCRdb calls, TRBD1, cannot be checked with no DNA. This CDR3 contains 13 residues. Germline V gene lookup returns CDR1 LNHDA and CDR2 SQIVND (reference sequence). CDR3: CATRTASTDTQYF. Full variable domain (rest looked up from reference TRBV19 and TRBJ2-3): DGGITQSPKYLFRKEGQNVTLSCEQNLNHDAMYWYRQDPGQGLRLIYYSQIVNDFQKGDIAEGYSVSREKKESFPLTVTSAQKNPTAFYLCATRTASTDTQYFGPGTRLTVL.

This clonotype is labeled large based on frequency. The chain couples TRBV5-6 to TRBJ1-6; checking the TCRdb D call of TRBD1 is not possible without DNA. Germline V lookup: CDR1 SGHDT, CDR2 YYEEEE. The CDR3 runs to 17 residues. CDR3 loop: CASSADSTSSYNSPLHF.

Its frequency marks this clonotype as medium-sized. The chain links TRBV20-1 to TRBJ2-3; the TCRdb call, TRBD1, lacks DNA for checking. The CDR3 sequence is 12 residues long. CDR1 and CDR2 (germline): DFQATT, SNEGSKA (reference sequence). The CDR3 sequence is CSVRVSSDTQYF.